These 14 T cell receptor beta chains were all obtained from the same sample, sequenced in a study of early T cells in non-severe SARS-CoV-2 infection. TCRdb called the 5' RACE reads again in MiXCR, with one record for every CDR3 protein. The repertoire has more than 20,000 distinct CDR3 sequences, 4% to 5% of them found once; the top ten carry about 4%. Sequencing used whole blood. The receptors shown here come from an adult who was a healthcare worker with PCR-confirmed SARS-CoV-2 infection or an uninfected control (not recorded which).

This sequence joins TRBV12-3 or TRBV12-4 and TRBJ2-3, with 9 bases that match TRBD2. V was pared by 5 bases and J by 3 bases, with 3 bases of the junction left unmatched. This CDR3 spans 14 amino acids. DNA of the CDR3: TGTGCCAGCAGTCCTAGCGGGATGACAGATACGCAGTATTTT. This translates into CASSPSGMTDTQYF.

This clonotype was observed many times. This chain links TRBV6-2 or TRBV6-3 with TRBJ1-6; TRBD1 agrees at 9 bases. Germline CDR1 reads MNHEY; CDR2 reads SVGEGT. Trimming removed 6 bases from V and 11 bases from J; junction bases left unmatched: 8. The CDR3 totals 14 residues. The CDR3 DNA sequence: TGTGCCAGCAGGGGGACAGGGACCGGGCCACCCCTCCACTTT. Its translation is CASRGTGTGPPLHF.

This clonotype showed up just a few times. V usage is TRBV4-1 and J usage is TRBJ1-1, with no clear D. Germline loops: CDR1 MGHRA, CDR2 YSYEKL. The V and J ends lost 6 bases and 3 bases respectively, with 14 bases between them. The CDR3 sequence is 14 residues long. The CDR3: CASSLPQDHTEAFF. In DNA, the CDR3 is TGCGCCAGCAGTTTACCGCAGGATCACACTGAAGCTTTCTTT.

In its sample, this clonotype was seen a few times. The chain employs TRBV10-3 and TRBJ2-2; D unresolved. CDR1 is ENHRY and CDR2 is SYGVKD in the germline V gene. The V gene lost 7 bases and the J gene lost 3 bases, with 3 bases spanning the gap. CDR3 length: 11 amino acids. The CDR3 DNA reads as TGTGCCATCACAGACACCGGGGAGCTGTTTTTT. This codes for CAITDTGELFF.

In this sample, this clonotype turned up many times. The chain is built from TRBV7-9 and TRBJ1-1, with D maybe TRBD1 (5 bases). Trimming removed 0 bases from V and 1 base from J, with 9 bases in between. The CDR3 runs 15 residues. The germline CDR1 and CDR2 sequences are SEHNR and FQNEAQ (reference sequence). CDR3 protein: CASSLAAGKNTEAFF. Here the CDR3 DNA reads TGTGCCAGCAGCTTAGCGGCAGGGAAGAACACTGAAGCTTTCTTT.

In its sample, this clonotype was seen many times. The CDR3 spells CASSLALAGVTDTQYF. CDR3 nucleotide sequence: TGCGCCAGCAGCTTGGCACTAGCGGGAGTCACAGATACGCAGTATTTT. This chain connects TRBV5-1 to TRBJ2-3; the match to TRBD2 covers 11 bases. CDR3 length: 16 amino acids. Trimming took 0 bases from V and 2 from J; bases not matched to a gene: 2. Per the germline V gene, CDR1 is SGHRS and CDR2 is YFSETQ.

Here the CDR3 DNA reads TGCGCCAGCAGCCAAATTGCGTCGACCCAGACCCAGTACTTC. Its protein is CASSQIASTQTQYF. The rearrangement links TRBV4-1 to TRBJ2-5; D is ambiguous. The CDR3 has 14 amino acids. Germline V lookup: CDR1 MGHRA, CDR2 YSYEKL. V gave up 2 bases and J gave up 6 bases, with 13 bases separating them.

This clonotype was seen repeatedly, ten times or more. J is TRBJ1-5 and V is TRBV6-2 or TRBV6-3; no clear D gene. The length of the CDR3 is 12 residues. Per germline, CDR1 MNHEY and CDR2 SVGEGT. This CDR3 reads CAAGDSNQPQHF. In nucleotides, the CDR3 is TGTGCGGCAGGAGATAGCAATCAGCCCCAGCATTTT.

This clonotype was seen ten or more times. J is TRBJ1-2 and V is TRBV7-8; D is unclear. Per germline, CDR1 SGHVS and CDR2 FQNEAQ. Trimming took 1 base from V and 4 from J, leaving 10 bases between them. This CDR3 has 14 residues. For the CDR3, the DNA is TGTGCCAGCAGCTTAGTAGAGGGTTTCTATGGCTACACCTTC. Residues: CASSLVEGFYGYTF.

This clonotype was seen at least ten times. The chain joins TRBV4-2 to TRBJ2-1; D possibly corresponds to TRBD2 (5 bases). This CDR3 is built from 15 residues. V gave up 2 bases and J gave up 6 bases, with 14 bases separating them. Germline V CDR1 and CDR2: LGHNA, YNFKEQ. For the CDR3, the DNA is TGTGCCAGCAGCCAAACTAGTTCCGACCTCAATGAGCAGTTCTTC. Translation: CASSQTSSDLNEQFF.

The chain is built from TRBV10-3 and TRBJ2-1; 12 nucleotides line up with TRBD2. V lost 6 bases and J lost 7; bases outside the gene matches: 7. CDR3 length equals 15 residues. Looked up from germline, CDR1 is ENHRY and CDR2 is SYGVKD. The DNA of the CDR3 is TGTGCCATCAGCCCGGGACTAGCGGGTTATAATGAGCAGTTCTTC. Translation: CAISPGLAGYNEQFF.

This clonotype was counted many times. In DNA form, the CDR3 reads TGTGCCAGCAGTCCCTCCGGGACAGGCTCTGGCTACACCTTC. Translated, it gives CASSPSGTGSGYTF. The chain combines TRBV12-3 or TRBV12-4 with TRBJ1-2, with 8 bases aligning to TRBD1. V was pared by 5 bases and J by 7 bases, with 9 bases of the junction left unmatched. CDR3 size: 14 residues.

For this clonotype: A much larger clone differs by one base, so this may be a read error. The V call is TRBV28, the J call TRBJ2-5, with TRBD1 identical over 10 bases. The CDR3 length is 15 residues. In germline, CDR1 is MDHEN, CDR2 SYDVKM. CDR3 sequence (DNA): TGTGTCAGCAGACCGGGACAGGGGCAGGAAGAGACCCAGTACTTC. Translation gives CVSRPGQGQEETQYF.

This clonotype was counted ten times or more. The CDR3, as DNA: TGCGCCAGCAGCTACGGCACAGATACGCAGTATTTT. Its protein is CASSYGTDTQYF. The chain recombines TRBV5-1 with TRBJ2-3; D call uncertain. Trimming removed 3 bases at V and 1 base at J, with 3 bases between. The CDR3 spans 12 residues. CDR1 is SGHRS, CDR2 YFSETQ, per germline.